These 9 T cell receptor beta chains share one sample of origin, sequenced in a study of CD8+ T cells in alopecia areata. cDNA serving as the sequencing template came from extracted, reverse transcribed RNA. Profiling relied on immunoSEQ multiplex PCR, and the TCRdb table lists in-frame clones only, not all of them. The sample has 150,000 to 200,000 clones; 60% to 75% are singletons. Treatment given: oral pan-JAK inhibitor, 5-10 mg twice daily. Material: CD4+ T cells sorted from blood, obtained at week 24, from a patient treated with tofacitinib. These TCRs come from a human donor with alopecia areata.

This clone has more than one count but fewer than ten. The V and J genes are TRBV19 and TRBJ1-3; TRBD1 might be the D (6 bases). Trimming shortened V by 2 bases and J by 0 bases, and 17 bases separated the two germline ends. The CDR3 runs to 18 residues. Germline V gene sequence: CDR1 LNHDA, CDR2 SQIVND (reference sequence). CDR3 nucleotide sequence: TGTGCCAGTAGTATACGGCAGGGGTCACCCTACTCTGGAAACACCATATATTTT. Protein product: CASSIRQGSPYSGNTIYF. The complete variable domain, with remaining parts taken from reference TRBV19 and TRBJ1-3, reads DGGITQSPKYLFRKEGQNVTLSCEQNLNHDAMYWYRQDPGQGLRLIYYSQIVNDFQKGDIAEGYSVSREKKESFPLTVTSAQKNPTAFYLCASSIRQGSPYSGNTIYFGEGSWLTVV.

The CDR3 bases are TGTGCCATCAGTGAGTCGAAGGTGGAGACCCAGTACTTC. As protein: CAISESKVETQYF. The gene calls are TRBV10-3 and TRBJ2-5, with D hard to call. V lost 0 bases and J 5 bases, leaving 7 bases between the germline ends. The CDR3 consists of 13 residues. Germline-derived CDR1 and CDR2 are ENHRY and SYGVKD.

A few counts support this clone. The rearrangement joins TRBV19 to TRBJ1-3; D ambiguous. The V and J ends lost 5 bases and 0 bases respectively, with 8 bases between them. Germline-derived CDR1 and CDR2 are LNHDA and SQIVND (reference sequence). The CDR3 totals 14 residues. CDR3 sequence (DNA): TGTGCCAGTAGTCCGACCGTCTCTGGAAACACCATATATTTT. It yields the protein CASSPTVSGNTIYF.

This clone was seen only a few times. CDR3 amino acids: CASSTDPGQISYGYTF. The CDR3 DNA sequence: TGTGCCAGTAGTACCGACCCGGGACAGATTTCCTATGGCTACACCTTC. This rearrangement joins TRBV19 to TRBJ1-2; 7 bases match TRBD1. The V gene end was trimmed by 4 bases and the J gene end by 4 bases; junction bases not matched to a gene: 12. The CDR3 has 16 residues. CDR1 is LNHDA, CDR2 SQIVND, per germline (reference sequence).

The table lists this clone with a count of one. The gene calls are TRBV19 and TRBJ2-2, with 8 positions matching TRBD1. V trimming: 4 bases; J trimming: 0 bases; junction bases outside the gene matches: 7. Germline loops: CDR1 LNHDA, CDR2 SQIVND (reference sequence). CDR3 length: 17 residues. The CDR3 loop reads CASSSRGRGSNTGELFF. The DNA for the CDR3 is TGTGCCAGTAGTAGCAGGGGGCGCGGGTCGAACACCGGGGAGCTGTTTTTT.

This clone was seen a few times. The chain links TRBV29-1 to TRBJ2-3; no clear D. The CDR3 runs 13 residues. Deletions cut 3 bases from V and 4 bases from J, with 11 bases between. CDR1 and CDR2 (germline): SQVTM, ANQGSEA. CDR3 residues: CSVEMGSADTQYF. The CDR3 DNA follows: TGCAGCGTTGAGATGGGGTCGGCAGATACGCAGTATTTT.

The genes are TRBV29-1 and TRBJ2-7, with 9 bases matching TRBD1. This CDR3 is 14 amino acids long. Looked up from germline, CDR1 is SQVTM and CDR2 is ANQGSEA. Trimming at V came to 5 bases and at J to 6 bases, leaving 11 bases not matched to a gene. CDR3 nucleotides: TGCAGCGTTCGGACAGGGGAATGGTCTAGCGAGCAGTACTTC. Protein sequence: CSVRTGEWSSEQYF.

The chain joins TRBV29-1 to TRBJ2-7; weak D call: TRBD1 (6 bases). The V gene lost 8 bases and the J gene lost 1 base, with 18 bases spanning the gap. The CDR3 is 14 residues long. Germline V CDR1 and CDR2: SQVTM, ANQGSEA. The CDR3 reads CSTTTGPGSYEQYF. Written as DNA, the CDR3 is TGCAGCACCACCACAGGGCCGGGATCCTACGAGCAGTACTTC.

In DNA form, the CDR3 reads TGTGCCACCAAGACAGGGTTCGAGCAGTACTTC. This sequence encodes CATKTGFEQYF. V usage is TRBV10-3 and J usage is TRBJ2-7, with 7 bases matching TRBD1. Germline CDR1 and CDR2: ENHRY and SYGVKD. The CDR3 is 11 residues long. After removal of 10 bases from V and 6 bases from J, the junction contained 6 bases not matched to a gene.